The present entry profiles one T cell receptor (beta chain) with its context. CDR3 length: 14 residues. V was pared by 5 bases and J by 4 bases, with 5 bases of the junction left unmatched. CDR1 and CDR2 from the germline V gene are SEHNR and FQNEAQ (reference sequence). In the original processing: By means of reference gene primer amplification, nucleated cell counts were estimated. Assay used: immunoSEQ multiplex PCR; TCRdb lists only in-frame clones, some missing. V, J and clone size are those of that table, while D and trimming were read from the DNA. The data hold about 120,000 clones, with 75% to 90% observed a single time. The sample originates from a study of blood T cell repertoires in COVID-19. Study in general: Spain, Italy and the United States supplied samples that represented acute and convalescent COVID-19.

Source material: peripheral blood. The V gene is TRBV7-9, the J gene TRBJ1-1; the match to TRBD1 covers 9 bases. The TCR sequence derives from a human donor with acute or convalescent COVID-19. The donor label of this sample is uncertain. CDR3 coding DNA: TGTGCCAGCAGCACACAGGGGGCGGTCACTGAAGCTTTCTTT. The encoded protein is CASSTQGAVTEAFF.